These 14 T cell receptor beta chains were sequenced from one sample in a study of cytomegalovirus exposure and HLA in healthy donors (dated by TCRdb to about 2017). The library relied on the immunoSEQ multiplex PCR assay. A mixture of 60 forward primers for TCR Vbeta segments and 13 reverse primers for TCR Jbeta segments was used in the multiplex PCR. TCRdb limited this immuneACCESS table to in-frame rearrangements with V and J called. A share of clones is missing; checked studies link under half to unresolved V genes, and the rest is unexplained. This specimen's table enumerates 70,000 or so clones. The ten largest clones capture roughly 2.4% of the sample. Sequenced material: PBMCs. Receptors were obtained from a female donor in good health and CMV-seropositive.

This chain joins TRBV27 and TRBJ2-7, with 7 bases fitting TRBD2. CDR3 length equals 13 residues. The germline V gene encodes CDR1 MNHEY and CDR2 SMNVEV (reference sequence). V lost 3 bases and J lost 2; bases outside the gene matches: 1. The CDR3 DNA reads as TGTGCCAGCAGTTTTCTAGCGGCCTACGAGCAGTACTTC. Translated, it gives CASSFLAAYEQYF.

The chain links TRBV11-2 to TRBJ2-7, with 10 bases fitting TRBD2. The J segment lost 2 bases and the V segment lost 1 base, leaving 2 bases of the junction unmatched. The CDR3 extends over 15 amino acids. In germline, CDR1 is SGHAT, CDR2 FQNNGV. Here the CDR3 DNA reads TGTGCCAGCAGCTTAGGGACTAGCGGAACCTACGAGCAGTACTTC. It codes for CASSLGTSGTYEQYF.

J is TRBJ2-1 and V is TRBV9; 10 bases map to TRBD1. The CDR3 runs 16 residues. With 3 bases clipped from V and 1 base from J, the junction kept 4 bases outside the gene matches. Germline V gives CDR1 SGDLS, CDR2 YYNGEE. CDR3 sequence (DNA): TGTGCCAGCAGCGGTCGGGGACAGGGGTCCTACAATGAGCAGTTCTTC. Translated: CASSGRGQGSYNEQFF. Looking up the rest from reference TRBV9 and TRBJ2-1 gives the full variable domain: DSGVTQTPKHLITATGQRVTLRCSPRSGDLSVYWYQQSLDQGLQFLIQYYNGEERAKGNILERFSAQQFPDLHSELNLSSLELGDSALYFCASSGRGQGSYNEQFFGPGTRLTVL.

This chain uses TRBV30 with TRBJ1-1; possible D gene TRBD1, 6 bases. Germline lookup yields CDR1 GTSNPN and CDR2 SVGIG (reference sequence). This CDR3 has 13 residues. Between the trimmed V and J ends, which lost 3 bases and 4 bases, there was a span of 12 bases. Written as DNA, the CDR3 is TGTGCCTGGAGCAGGGGAGGGAGCACTGAAGCTTTCTTT. Its translation is CAWSRGGSTEAFF.

This chain connects TRBV15 to TRBJ1-5; D is ambiguous. The ends were cut back, 3 bases at V and 2 bases at J, with 8 bases in the middle. CDR3 length: 14 amino acids. Germline CDR1 and CDR2: LNHNV and YYDKDF (reference sequence). CDR3 in DNA: TGTGCCACCAGCAGGGAAGGAGGCAATCAGCCCCAGCATTTT. Translating gives CATSREGGNQPQHF.

J is TRBJ2-3 and V is TRBV4-2; D gene unclear. Germline loops: CDR1 LGHNA, CDR2 YNFKEQ. The CDR3 has 14 residues. The V end was cut by 0 bases, the J end by 2 bases, with 6 bases between. DNA of the CDR3: TGTGCCAGCAGCCAAGAGGGCTTCACAGATACGCAGTATTTT. It specifies CASSQEGFTDTQYF.

The chain employs TRBV7-2 and TRBJ2-7; 8 bases line up with TRBD2. Unmatched junction bases numbered 4, after V lost 1 base and J lost 2 bases. Germline V gives CDR1 SGHTA, CDR2 FQGNSA. This CDR3 contains 15 residues. Here the CDR3 DNA reads TGTGCCAGCAGCTTAGAGGGACTAGAAGCCTACGAGCAGTACTTC. It translates to CASSLEGLEAYEQYF. The full variable domain, its missing parts supplied by reference TRBV7-2 and TRBJ2-7, is GAGVSQSPSNKVTEKGKDVELRCDPISGHTALYWYRQSLGQGLEFLIYFQGNSAPDKSGLPSDRFSAERTGGSVSTLTIQRTQQEDSAVYLCASSLEGLEAYEQYFGPGTRLTVT.

V usage is TRBV10-3 and J usage is TRBJ2-1; 8 nucleotides agree with TRBD1. The CDR3 is 13 amino acids. Germline trimming cut 11 bases from V and 3 bases from J; bases unmatched to any gene: 6. CDR1 ENHRY and CDR2 SYGVKD come from the germline V gene. The CDR3 DNA follows: TGTGCCGTAGGGACAGGCAGCTACAATGAGCAGTTCTTC. Its translation: CAVGTGSYNEQFF.

The gene calls are TRBV6-1 and TRBJ2-6; 9 bases match TRBD1. This CDR3 has 17 amino acids. The V segment lost 3 bases and the J segment 4 bases; nucleotides outside the gene matches: 7. Germline V gives CDR1 MNHNS, CDR2 SASEGT. CDR3 protein: CASSDTGTGNGANVLTF. In DNA form, the CDR3 reads TGTGCCAGCAGTGATACCGGGACAGGGAACGGGGCCAACGTCCTGACTTTC.

J is TRBJ1-1 and V is TRBV11-1, with 7 bases lining up with TRBD1. The germline CDR1 and CDR2 sequences are SGHAT and FQDESV (reference sequence). The CDR3 totals 13 residues. J lost 11 bases, V lost 3 bases, and 9 bases had no gene match. The CDR3 reads CASSLGTGEWAFF. The CDR3 region has the DNA TGTGCCAGCAGCTTGGGAACAGGGGAGTGGGCTTTCTTT.

This sequence joins TRBV18 and TRBJ2-7, with D perhaps matching TRBD1 (5 bases). The V and J ends lost 4 bases and 2 bases respectively, with 12 bases between them. The CDR3 has 14 residues. Germline V CDR1 and CDR2: KGHSH, LQKENI. The CDR3 region is CASSRSDNAYEQYF. In DNA, the CDR3 is TGTGCCAGCTCACGATCGGACAACGCCTACGAGCAGTACTTC.

V usage is TRBV19 and J usage is TRBJ1-5; unclear D gene. The CDR3 runs to 14 residues. The V and J ends lost 5 bases and 0 bases respectively, with 8 bases between them. Per germline, CDR1 LNHDA and CDR2 SQIVND (reference sequence). The chain's CDR3 is CASSPTASNQPQHF. As DNA, the CDR3 is TGTGCCAGTAGTCCCACAGCTAGCAATCAGCCCCAGCATTTT. Full variable domain (outside the CDR3, taken from reference TRBV19 and TRBJ1-5): DGGITQSPKYLFRKEGQNVTLSCEQNLNHDAMYWYRQDPGQGLRLIYYSQIVNDFQKGDIAEGYSVSREKKESFPLTVTSAQKNPTAFYLCASSPTASNQPQHFGDGTRLSIL.

The DNA of the CDR3 is TGTGCCAGCAGCCCCAGTCTAGCGGGGGGGCGGGATGAGCAGTTCTTC. It encodes CASSPSLAGGRDEQFF. The J gene is TRBJ2-1, the V gene TRBV14, with 12 positions matching TRBD2. Germline CDR1 SGHDN, CDR2 FVKESK. This CDR3 region has 16 residues. V was clipped by 4 bases and J by 8 bases; unmatched bases: 9.

This chain uses TRBV7-2 with TRBJ2-7; 8 nucleotides match TRBD2. The germline gives CDR1 SGHTA, CDR2 FQGNSA. This CDR3 is 16 amino acids long. V gave up 7 bases and J gave up 2 bases; unmatched junction bases: 13. The CDR3 region has the DNA TGTGCCAGCACCCAGGCCCCCGGCGGGGGGACCTACGAGCAGTACTTC. Translating gives CASTQAPGGGTYEQYF.